The source of this T cell receptor (beta chain) is a study of blood T cells in healthy people across ages. A second about 7 to 11 cycle PCR used barcoded and J-beta primers. TCRdb re-derived calls from the 5' RACE reads in MiXCR, one entry per CDR3 protein. Of 1,300,000 or so distinct CDR3 sequences in the sample, 59% are singletons; the top ten hold roughly 6.3%. They isolated at least 6 million PBMCs from each sample. This CDR3 spans 13 amino acids. Between the trimmed V and J ends, which lost 5 bases and 4 bases, there was a span of 11 bases. Germline CDR1 reads SNHLY; CDR2 reads FYNNEI. The chain has TRBV2 and TRBJ2-5; TRBD1 might be the D (6 bases). The TCR sequence derives from a man aged 18 to 35 in good health. The sample comprised blood. The CDR3 DNA is TGTGCCAGCAGTTATACAGGGATAGAGACCCAGTACTTC. It translates to CASSYTGIETQYF.